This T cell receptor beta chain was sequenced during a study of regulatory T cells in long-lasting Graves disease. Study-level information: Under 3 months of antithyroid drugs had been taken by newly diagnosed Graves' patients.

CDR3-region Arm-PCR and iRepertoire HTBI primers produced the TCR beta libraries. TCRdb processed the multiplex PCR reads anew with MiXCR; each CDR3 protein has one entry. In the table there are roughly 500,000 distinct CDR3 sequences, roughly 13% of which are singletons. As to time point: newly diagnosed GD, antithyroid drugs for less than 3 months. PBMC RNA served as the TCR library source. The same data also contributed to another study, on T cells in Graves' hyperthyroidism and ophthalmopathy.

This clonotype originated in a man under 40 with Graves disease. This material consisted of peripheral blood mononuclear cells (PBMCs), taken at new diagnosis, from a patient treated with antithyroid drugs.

The CDR3 sequence: CASSLAARRSGKETQYF. In nucleotides, the CDR3 is TGCGCCAGCAGCTTGGCCGCACGGCGTAGCGGGAAAGAGACCCAGTACTTC. V usage is TRBV5-1 and J usage is TRBJ2-5, with 8 bases matching TRBD2. CDR1 and CDR2 (germline): SGHRS, YFSETQ. The CDR3 spans 17 residues. V shed 0 bases, J shed 3 bases, and the junction held 10 bases outside the gene matches.